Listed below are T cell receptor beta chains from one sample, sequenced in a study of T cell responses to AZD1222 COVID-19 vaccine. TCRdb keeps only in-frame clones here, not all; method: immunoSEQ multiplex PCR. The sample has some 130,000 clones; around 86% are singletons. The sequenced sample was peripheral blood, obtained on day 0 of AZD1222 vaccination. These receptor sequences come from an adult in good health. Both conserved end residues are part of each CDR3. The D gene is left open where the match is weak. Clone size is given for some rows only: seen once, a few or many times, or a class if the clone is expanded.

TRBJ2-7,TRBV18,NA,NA,CASSPEAYEQYF,TGTGCCAGCTCACCCGAGGCCTACGAGCAGTACTTC
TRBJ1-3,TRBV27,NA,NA,CASSLRGSGNTIYF,TGTGCCAGCAGTTTAAGGGGGTCTGGAAACACCATATATTTT
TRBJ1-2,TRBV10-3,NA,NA,CAISYDSVYGYTF,TGTGCCATCAGCTACGACAGCGTCTATGGCTACACCTTC
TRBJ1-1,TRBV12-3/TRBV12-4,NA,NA,CASSFGGGAFF,TGTGCCAGCAGTTTTGGGGGGGGAGCTTTCTTT
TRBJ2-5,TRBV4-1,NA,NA,CASSQLGVGSQYF,TGCGCCAGCAGCCAACTGGGAGTGGGGTCCCAGTACTTC
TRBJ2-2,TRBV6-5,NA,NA,CATCSTGGTGELFF,TGTGCCACGTGTTCCACAGGAGGGACCGGGGAGCTGTTTTTT
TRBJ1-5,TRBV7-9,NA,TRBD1,CASSYWTGLDNQPQHF,TGTGCCAGCAGCTACTGGACAGGGTTGGACAATCAGCCCCAGCATTTT
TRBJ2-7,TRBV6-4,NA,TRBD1,CASTVGDRWGKNSYEQYF,TGTGCCAGCACGGTCGGGGACAGGTGGGGAAAGAACTCCTACGAGCAGTACTTC
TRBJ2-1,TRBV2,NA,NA,CASSDLNEQFF,TGTGCCAGCAGTGACCTGAATGAGCAGTTCTTC
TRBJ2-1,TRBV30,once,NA,CAHEEGGGNEQFF,TGTGCCCACGAGGAGGGGGGGGGCAATGAGCAGTTCTTC
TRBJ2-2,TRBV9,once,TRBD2,CASSVHSGGAIGELFF,TGTGCCAGCAGCGTTCACAGCGGGGGGGCTATCGGGGAGCTGTTTTTT
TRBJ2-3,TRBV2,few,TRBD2,CATGLAGVTDTQYF,TGTGCCACTGGACTAGCGGGGGTCACAGATACGCAGTATTTT
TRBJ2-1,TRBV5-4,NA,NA,CATEGSNNEQFF,TGTGCTACGGAAGGGTCAAACAATGAGCAGTTCTTC
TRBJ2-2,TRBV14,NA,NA,CASSQDGGRRSTGLELFF,TGTGCCAGCAGCCAAGATGGGGGAAGAAGAAGCACCGGGTTGGAGCTGTTTTTT
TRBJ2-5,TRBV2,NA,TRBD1,CASSDPGTGHF,TGTGCCAGCAGTGACCCGGGGACAGGCCACTTC
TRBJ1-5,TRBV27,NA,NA,CASSLGGDQPQHF,TGTGCCAGCAGTTTAGGTGGTGATCAGCCCCAGCATTTT
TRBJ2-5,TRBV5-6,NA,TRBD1,CASSLGRGLQETQYF,TGTGCCAGCAGCTTGGGCAGGGGGCTCCAAGAGACCCAGTACTTC
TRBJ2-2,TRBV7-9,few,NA,CASSTWTLNTGELFF,TGTGCCAGCAGCACCTGGACACTGAACACCGGGGAGCTGTTTTTT
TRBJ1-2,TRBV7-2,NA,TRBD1,CASPRGTGIGYTF,TGTGCCAGCCCAAGGGGGACAGGGATCGGCTACACCTTC
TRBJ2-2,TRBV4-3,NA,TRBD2,CASSQDPGLVGSGELFF,TGCGCCAGCAGCCAAGATCCGGGACTAGTGGGTTCTGGGGAGCTGTTTTTT
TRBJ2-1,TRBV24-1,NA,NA,CATSDFRAGTGQFF,TGTGCCACCAGTGATTTCCGAGCCGGGACGGGGCAGTTCTTC
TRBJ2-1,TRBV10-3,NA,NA,CAIRRGRAYNEQFF,TGTGCCATCAGGAGGGGAAGGGCCTACAATGAGCAGTTCTTC
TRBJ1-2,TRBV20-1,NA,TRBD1,CSASPTGVRGYGYTF,TGCAGTGCTAGTCCCACAGGGGTGCGGGGATATGGCTACACCTTC
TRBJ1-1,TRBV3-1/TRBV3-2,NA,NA,CASRGGYNTEAFF,TGTGCCAGCAGGGGAGGGTATAACACTGAAGCTTTCTTT
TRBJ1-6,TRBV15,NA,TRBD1,CATTPRTGGESPLHF,TGTGCCACCACCCCCAGAACAGGGGGCGAATCACCCCTCCACTTT
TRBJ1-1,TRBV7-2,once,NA,CASSLAGHQNTEAFF,TGTGCCAGCAGCTTAGCAGGACATCAGAACACTGAAGCTTTCTTT
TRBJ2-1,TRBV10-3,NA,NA,CAAVSGVDREQFF,TGTGCCGCCGTAAGTGGGGTGGATCGAGAGCAGTTCTTC